This note documents a single T cell receptor (beta chain) sequence. This receptor's antigen is unknown. There are no base qualities to consult, and no much larger clone falls within one base. In the germline V gene (reference sequence), CDR1 corresponds to SGHNT and CDR2 to YYREEE. The CDR3 runs 12 amino acids, cysteine and phenylalanine included. Only CDR3 DNA is held: 36 bases, read in frame from base 1. V loses 4 bases of germline sequence and J loses 5 bases, and the interval between the two ends is 8 bases. The sample originates from a study of T cells after somatic rescue of genetic block (dated by TCRdb to 2020 to 2021). Some background on the complete study: The study assessed how robust, over the long term, a T-cell system was when the system had developed through somatic rescue of a genetic block in T-cell development.

The protocol used for the library was the immunoSEQ multiplex PCR assay. TCRdb holds this immuneACCESS table with in-frame rearrangements only. Some clones are missing; in checked studies, unresolved V genes explain under half, and the rest has no known cause. This sample comprises some 15,000 clones, approximately 75% of them detected only once. Around 26% of the sample belongs to the ten largest clones. The chain couples TRBV5-4 to TRBJ2-3, with TRBD1 perhaps the D gene, on 6 matching bases. The specimen sequenced was peripheral blood mononuclear cells (PBMCs). This TCR derives from a man between 18 and 35 years old. The DNA sequence is given as TGTGCCAGCAGCCTGGACAGAGATACGCAGTATTTT. Its coded protein is CASSLDRDTQYF.